These 24 T cell receptor beta chains were sequenced from one sample in a study of STAT5B mutations in CD4+ large granular lymphocyte leukemia. Sequenced by immunoSEQ multiplex PCR; TCRdb stores in-frame clones only, minus some. The sample carries around 21,000 clones, over 70% recorded once. The sample consisted of CD4+ T cells from blood buffy coats. All receptors derive from a human donor in good health.

The rearrangement uses TRBV6-5 and TRBJ1-2, with D tentatively TRBD1 (5 bases). Germline values: CDR1 MNHEY, CDR2 SVGAGI. V gave up 2 bases and J gave up 5 bases, with 9 bases separating them. CDR3 length: 13 residues. The CDR3 DNA follows: TGTGCCAGCAGTTACGGACACGGATATGGCTACACCTTC. This encodes CASSYGHGYGYTF.

The genes are TRBV10-2 and TRBJ1-2; TRBD1 might be the D (5 bases). Trimming took 3 bases from V and 4 from J, leaving 12 bases between them. Germline V lookup: CDR1 WSHSY, CDR2 SAAADI. This CDR3 is 14 amino acids long. CDR3 loop: CASSEGTRGYGYTF. The CDR3 DNA reads TGCGCCAGCAGTGAAGGGACTCGGGGCTATGGCTACACCTTC.

The V and J genes are TRBV27 and TRBJ2-2; TRBD1 matches at 10 bases. The CDR3 has 15 residues. Germline CDR1 reads MNHEY; CDR2 reads SMNVEV (reference sequence). J gave up 4 bases and V 5 bases, and 4 bases lay outside the gene matches. CDR3: CASSPGTGATGELFF. As DNA, the CDR3 is TGTGCCAGCAGTCCCGGGACAGGGGCCACCGGGGAGCTGTTTTTT.

This clone showed up just a few times. The V and J genes are TRBV19 and TRBJ1-1; D perhaps matches TRBD1 (5 bases). Trimming removed 10 bases from V and 0 bases from J, with 15 bases in between. The CDR3 is 14 residues long. In germline, CDR1 is LNHDA, CDR2 SQIVND (reference sequence). The CDR3 DNA is TGTGCCACCAGAGGGGATAGGGTGAACACTGAAGCTTTCTTT. It specifies CATRGDRVNTEAFF.

The rearrangement joins TRBV11-3 to TRBJ2-1; 9 bases align to TRBD2. Germline CDR1 reads SGHNT; CDR2 reads YENEEA. This CDR3 is 16 amino acids long. Germline trimming cut 3 bases from V and 4 bases from J; bases unmatched to any gene: 7. The CDR3 bases are TGTGCCAGCAGCTTCCTAGCGGGGTTCTCTTACAATGAGCAGTTCTTC. This gives the protein CASSFLAGFSYNEQFF.

This clone was seen once. This sequence joins TRBV19 and TRBJ2-2; 9 bases line up with TRBD2. CDR3 size: 17 residues. Germline V gives CDR1 LNHDA, CDR2 SQIVND (reference sequence). V lost 4 bases to trimming and J lost 2 bases; unmatched junction nucleotides: 8. Here the CDR3 DNA reads TGTGCCAGTAGTACCCTATCTAGCGGGATTAACACCGGGGAGCTGTTTTTT. Protein product: CASSTLSSGINTGELFF. The full variable domain, in which reference TRBV19 and TRBJ2-2 provide the parts outside the CDR3, is DGGITQSPKYLFRKEGQNVTLSCEQNLNHDAMYWYRQDPGQGLRLIYYSQIVNDFQKGDIAEGYSVSREKKESFPLTVTSAQKNPTAFYLCASSTLSSGINTGELFFGEGSRLTVL.

V and J are TRBV19 and TRBJ1-6; maybe TRBD1 (6 bases). Germline CDR1 and CDR2: LNHDA and SQIVND (reference sequence). The CDR3 has 14 residues. The V and J ends lost 6 bases and 10 bases respectively, with 16 bases between them. The CDR3 region has the DNA TGTGCCAGTAGGATGGACAGAGTGCCCTCACCCCTCCACTTT. This gives the protein CASRMDRVPSPLHF.

V is TRBV6-5 and J is TRBJ2-2; TRBD1 might be the D (5 bases). This CDR3 region has 12 residues. The V and J ends lost 8 bases and 7 bases respectively, with 11 bases between them. Germline V gene data show CDR1 as MNHEY and CDR2 as SVGAGI. The CDR3: CASRQGIGELFF. Here the CDR3 DNA reads TGTGCCAGCCGGCAGGGAATCGGGGAGCTGTTTTTT.

This sequence joins TRBV30 and TRBJ1-6; D uncertain. CDR1 and CDR2 (germline): GTSNPN, SVGIG (reference sequence). The V and J ends lost 0 bases and 15 bases respectively, with 9 bases between them. This CDR3 is 11 amino acids long. The CDR3 bases are TGTGCCTGGAGTGTTATGTTGGGCCTCCACTTT. It encodes CAWSVMLGLHF.

The genes are TRBV6-6 and TRBJ2-1; 9 bases map to TRBD2. This CDR3 spans 16 amino acids. V lost 2 bases and J lost 6; bases outside the gene matches: 8. Germline CDR1 reads MNHNY; CDR2 reads SVGAGI (reference sequence). The chain's CDR3 is CASSYVGLAGPNEQFF. The CDR3 nucleotides read TGTGCCAGCAGTTACGTCGGCCTAGCGGGACCCAATGAGCAGTTCTTC.

This sequence joins TRBV6-1 and TRBJ1-2; no firm D call. Trimming left V 1 base short and J 6 bases short, with 12 bases between. Germline CDR1 and CDR2: MNHNS and SASEGT. The CDR3 is made up of 14 amino acids. The DNA of the CDR3 is TGTGCCAGCAGTGAAGTGAGGGCGTTTAATGGCTACACCTTC. It specifies CASSEVRAFNGYTF.

This chain uses TRBV7-7 with TRBJ2-1, with 7 bases identical to TRBD2. The ends lost 5 bases at V and 4 bases at J; junction bases unmatched: 8. This CDR3 has 15 amino acids. Germline V lookup: CDR1 SSHAT, CDR2 FNYEAQ (reference sequence). The CDR3 region has the DNA TGTGCCAGCAGCCCTCGTGAGGGAGGGTACAATGAGCAGTTCTTC. Protein product: CASSPREGGYNEQFF.

This clone was observed once. The V call is TRBV9, the J call TRBJ1-5, with D hard to call. V was pared by 3 bases and J by 7 bases, with 14 bases between. Germline lookup yields CDR1 SGDLS and CDR2 YYNGEE. This CDR3 region has 14 residues. The chain's CDR3 is CASSGGGTGQPQHF. The CDR3 DNA reads TGTGCCAGCAGCGGAGGAGGAACGGGGCAGCCCCAGCATTTT.

This rearrangement joins TRBV5-6 to TRBJ2-7; no reliable D call. Germline V lookup: CDR1 SGHDT, CDR2 YYEEEE. This CDR3 is 11 amino acids long. The ends were cut back, 6 bases at V and 4 bases at J, with 8 bases in the middle. In DNA, the CDR3 is TGTGCCAGCAACGGTAGGTACGAGCAGTACTTC. Its translation is CASNGRYEQYF.

This clone has a handful of counts. V is TRBV5-1 and J is TRBJ1-4; TRBD1 might be the D (5 bases). Trimming took 4 bases from V and 7 from J, leaving 14 bases between them. The length of the CDR3 is 14 residues. CDR1 and CDR2 (germline): SGHRS, YFSETQ. DNA of the CDR3: TGCGCCAGCAGCCCAGGGTCGCTAGGTGAAAAACTGTTTTTT. Protein: CASSPGSLGEKLFF.

This rearrangement joins TRBV6-6 to TRBJ1-2, with a tentative D call TRBD1 (5 bases). The CDR3 runs to 14 residues. Per germline, CDR1 MNHNY and CDR2 SVGAGI (reference sequence). With 6 bases removed from V and 2 bases from J, the gap between germline ends came to 13 bases. CDR3 loop: CASRGGGGNYGYTF. CDR3 DNA: TGTGCCAGCAGGGGCGGTGGGGGGAACTATGGCTACACCTTC.

The chain links TRBV20-1 to TRBJ2-2, with D uncertain. The CDR3 loop spans 11 amino acids. Germline V lookup: CDR1 DFQATT, CDR2 SNEGSKA (reference sequence). Trimming shortened V by 1 base and J by 4 bases, and 1 base separated the two germline ends. The DNA for the CDR3 is TGCAGTGCTAGAGCCACCGGGGAGCTGTTTTTT. Residues: CSARATGELFF.

In DNA, the CDR3 is TGCGCCAGCAGCTTGGAGGGACTAGCGGGCAACAATGAGCAGTTCTTC. It translates to CASSLEGLAGNNEQFF. V and J are TRBV5-1 and TRBJ2-1; 12 bases agree with TRBD2. After removal of 0 bases from V and 5 bases from J, the junction contained 3 bases not matched to a gene. Germline CDR1 SGHRS, CDR2 YFSETQ. CDR3 size: 16 residues.

This chain links TRBV7-8 with TRBJ2-1; D unclear. Deletions cut 2 bases from V and 9 bases from J, with 5 bases between. CDR1 and CDR2 (germline): SGHVS, FQNEAQ. The CDR3 is 11 amino acids. The CDR3, as DNA: TGTGCCAGCAGCTTACAAACTGAGCAGTTCTTC. It encodes CASSLQTEQFF.

The sample holds a few counts of this clone. The gene calls are TRBV7-8 and TRBJ2-7; 9 bases align to TRBD1. Germline CDR1 SGHVS, CDR2 FQNEAQ. There are 15 residues in the CDR3. After removal of 5 bases from V and 9 bases from J, the junction contained 14 bases not matched to a gene. The CDR3 loop is CASSASTGTGYLQYF. For the CDR3, the DNA is TGTGCCAGCAGCGCCTCCACCGGGACAGGGTACTTGCAGTACTTC.

Only a few counts were recorded for this clone. The gene calls are TRBV4-1 and TRBJ1-5; D is unresolved. This CDR3 comprises 14 residues. V was clipped by 0 bases and J by 4 bases, with 7 bases between them. CDR1 is MGHRA, CDR2 YSYEKL, per germline. The CDR3 is CASSQDPNNQPQHF. The CDR3 nucleotides read TGCGCCAGCAGCCAAGACCCGAATAATCAGCCCCAGCATTTT.

The J gene is TRBJ2-3, the V gene TRBV6-5; D call uncertain. This CDR3 has 12 residues. Germline V gene data show CDR1 as MNHEY and CDR2 as SVGAGI. Trimming removed 4 bases from V and 6 bases from J, with 8 bases in between. The CDR3 region is CASSSPPDTQYF. The CDR3 DNA is TGTGCCAGCAGTTCCCCCCCCGATACGCAGTATTTT.

The rearrangement joins TRBV2 to TRBJ2-2; D unresolved. V lost 4 bases and J lost 6, with 6 bases in between. Germline V gene lookup returns CDR1 SNHLY and CDR2 FYNNEI. The CDR3 is made up of 12 amino acids. The CDR3 sequence is CASSADSGELFF. DNA of the CDR3: TGTGCCAGCAGTGCCGACTCCGGGGAGCTGTTTTTT.

This chain links TRBV10-3 with TRBJ2-5; D is possibly TRBD2 (5 bases). Germline CDR1 is ENHRY and CDR2 is SYGVKD. V dropped 7 bases and J dropped 3 bases, with 9 bases sitting between them. This CDR3 comprises 12 residues. The CDR3 DNA follows: TGTGCCATCATGGGAGATGAAGAGACCCAGTACTTC. Translating it yields CAIMGDEETQYF.